A selection of T cell receptor beta chains follows, all from one sample in a study of shared clonotypes between healthy human individuals. Only in-frame clones appear in the TCRdb table, and some are missing; sequencing was by immunoSEQ multiplex PCR. Of some 2.3 million clones listed, 85% to 95% are singletons. Sequenced input: naive CD4+ T cells from PBMCs. The receptors were gathered from a man aged 18 to 30 in good health. Some clones in this sample may be carry-over from other donors' samples. Both conserved end residues are part of each CDR3.

j_call v_call cdr3_aa
TRBJ2-1 TRBV19 CASSIFFDEQFF
TRBJ2-7 TRBV6-5 CASSAGTASYEQYF
TRBJ1-2 TRBV30 CAWSVGVIYGYTF
TRBJ2-7 TRBV28 CASTPAGESSYEQYF
TRBJ2-5 TRBV5-4 CASSSVDRQETQYF
TRBJ1-2 TRBV6-6 CASSPDYGYTF
TRBJ1-2 TRBV6-6 CASSTTGGGYTF
TRBJ2-6 TRBV7-2 CASSPPSGSGGANVLTF
TRBJ2-3 TRBV4-1 CASSQVGSDTQYF
TRBJ2-7 TRBV9 CASSVGVAYEQYF
TRBJ2-2 TRBV4-1 CASGLASNTGELFF
TRBJ2-5 TRBV4-3 CASSREWASGAETQYF
TRBJ1-2 TRBV5-1 CASSLQTGITYGYTF
TRBJ2-2 TRBV4-1 CASSQEWAGELFF
TRBJ2-7 TRBV7-2 CASSLDRAYEQYF
TRBJ1-5 TRBV28 CASSRTGPQPQHF
TRBJ2-7 TRBV4-1 CASSQGLAGIYEQYF
TRBJ1-1 TRBV29-1 CSVEGRTPEAFF
TRBJ2-3 TRBV14 CASSQVRTDTQYF
TRBJ1-2 TRBV9 CASSVEGRLYGYTF
TRBJ1-3 TRBV5-4 CASSAQGPRGNTIYF
TRBJ2-7 TRBV6-5 CASSYSITGGGYEQYF
TRBJ2-1 TRBV5-1 CASSLGLVGPYNEQFF
TRBJ2-4 TRBV6-4 CASSDSRDREASRAKNIQYF
TRBJ1-1 TRBV4-1 CASSQGRSRGVNTEAFF
TRBJ2-7 TRBV6-1 CASSGYRGFSYEQYF
TRBJ2-4 TRBV6-7 CASSYSKGMVKNIQYF
TRBJ2-1 TRBV11-2 CASSSGGREQFF
TRBJ1-3 TRBV7-2 CASSFGQSGNTIYF
TRBJ1-4 TRBV7-9 CASSLGQGSNEKLFF
TRBJ2-1 TRBV7-9 CASTAGWQFF
TRBJ1-1 TRBV15 CATSRSRIRTFF
TRBJ1-2 TRBV30 CAWSVQSGGYGYTF
TRBJ2-7 TRBV4-2 CASSQGTGTLEQYF
TRBJ2-3 TRBV5-6 CASSGTVSTDTQYF
TRBJ2-1 TRBV5-1 CASSLTGGSSYNEQFF
TRBJ2-5 TRBV5-4 CASSTRGGETQYF
TRBJ2-7 TRBV28 CASSSAGTDSYEQYF
TRBJ2-7 TRBV10-1 CASREKCYEQYF
TRBJ2-1 TRBV18 CASSPINEQFF
TRBJ1-3 TRBV7-9 CASSLVSSSGNTIYF
TRBJ1-1 TRBV5-1 CASRTGVNTEAFF
TRBJ2-5 TRBV29-1 CSAKGGTSGSTGETQYF
TRBJ2-2 TRBV5-1 CASSSNEYTNTGELFF
TRBJ1-3 TRBV9 CASSVYSTSGNTIYF
TRBJ2-1 TRBV5-1 CASSPTSGRNNEQFF
TRBJ1-4 TRBV6-6 CASSYLGLGNEKLFF
TRBJ2-2 TRBV4-2 CASSPNGRSRNGELFF
TRBJ2-7 TRBV6-1 CASSSRTDSYEQYF
TRBJ2-1 TRBV7-3 CASSFFRRDSYNEQFF
TRBJ1-1 TRBV7-2 CASSSQLNTEAFF
TRBJ2-3 TRBV7-2 CASSLAWRRDTQYF